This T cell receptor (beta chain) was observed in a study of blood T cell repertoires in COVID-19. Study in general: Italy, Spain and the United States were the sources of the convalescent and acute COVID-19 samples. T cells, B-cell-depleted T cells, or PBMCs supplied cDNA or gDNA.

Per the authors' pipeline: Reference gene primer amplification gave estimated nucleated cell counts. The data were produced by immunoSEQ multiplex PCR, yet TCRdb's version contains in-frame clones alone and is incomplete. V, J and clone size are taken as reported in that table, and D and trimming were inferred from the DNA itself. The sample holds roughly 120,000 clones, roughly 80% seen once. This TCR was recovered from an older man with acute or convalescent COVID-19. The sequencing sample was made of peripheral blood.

CDR3: CASSPPGSNSPLHF. The CDR3 coding sequence is TGTGCCAGCAGCCCCCCGGGGTCCAATTCACCCCTCCACTTT. V and J are TRBV5-4 and TRBJ1-6; D gene ambiguous. The CDR3 length is 14 residues. Germline V CDR1 and CDR2: SGHNT, YYREEE (reference sequence). V lost 4 bases and J 7 bases, leaving 12 bases between the germline ends.